The present T cell receptor beta chain was sequenced within a study of shared clonotypes between healthy human individuals. CDR3 length equals 16 residues. From germline, CDR1 is SGHRS and CDR2 YFSETQ. V lost 6 bases, J lost 1 base, and 19 bases lay in between. In its sample, this clone was seen once. The target antigen is unknown. This table comes from immunoSEQ multiplex PCR, and its TCRdb copy is limited to in-frame clones, with some not included. Here the sample spans about 2.4 million clones, approximately 93% being singletons. Study outcomes and limitations: Despite large depth, sorted-subset datasets appeared incompletely sequenced.

The chain uses TRBV5-1 and TRBJ1-1; tentative D call: TRBD1 (6 bases). The sequence came from a young man in good health. Some clones in this sample may be carry-over from other donors' samples. Sequencing input: naive CD4+ T cells from PBMCs. As for subset: CD45RA+ positively selected. The CDR3 region is CASKVRGARSNTEAFF. As DNA, the CDR3 is TGCGCCAGCAAAGTCCGGGGGGCGCGTTCGAACACTGAAGCTTTCTTT.